The 28 T cell receptor beta chains below come from one sample, sequenced in a study of T cells in localized non-small cell lung cancer. Sequencing was performed with immunoSEQ multiplex PCR; in TCRdb, only in-frame clones are kept and a portion is missing. This sample yields about 2,700 clones, of which 30% are seen a single time; more than 13% belongs to the top ten. The sequencing used lung tumor tissue, collected before any cancer treatment. These receptors were obtained from a woman aged 35 to 69 with stage III lung adenocarcinoma.

The CDR3 DNA reads TGTGCCAGCAGCGTAGCCCCTCGAGGAGCGGGGGGCACAGATACGCAGTATTTT. This gives the protein CASSVAPRGAGGTDTQYF. The chain carries TRBV9 and TRBJ2-3; 8 bases map to TRBD2. CDR3 length: 18 residues. Trimming at V came to 0 bases and at J to 1 base, leaving 10 bases not matched to a gene. The germline V gene encodes CDR1 SGDLS and CDR2 YYNGEE.

The sample holds a few counts of this clone. V and J are TRBV11-3 and TRBJ1-2, with 9 nucleotides matching TRBD1. CDR1 SGHNT and CDR2 YENEEA come from the germline V gene. V shed 3 bases and J 6 bases; nucleotides not matched to a gene: 8. There are 15 residues in the CDR3. CDR3 sequence (DNA): TGTGCCAGCAGCTTGGATGGGACAGGGAGGGATGGCTACACCTTC. Its protein product is CASSLDGTGRDGYTF.

This rearrangement joins TRBV19 to TRBJ2-2; 7 bases align to TRBD2. Germline V gives CDR1 LNHDA, CDR2 SQIVND (reference sequence). The CDR3 is 14 residues long. Trimming took 5 bases from V and 7 from J; bases not matched to a gene: 7. Here the CDR3 DNA reads TGTGCCAGTAGTGGGCGGGAGCACGTCGGGGAGCTGTTTTTT. Translation: CASSGREHVGELFF.

This clone was detected a few times. This chain links TRBV18 with TRBJ2-3, with 8 positions matching TRBD2. CDR3 length: 13 amino acids. Germline-derived CDR1 and CDR2 are KGHSH and LQKENI. V shed 4 bases, J shed 9 bases, and the junction held 6 bases outside the gene matches. The CDR3, as DNA: TGTGCCAGCTCACGGACCGGGGGGGGAACGCAGTATTTT. This codes for CASSRTGGGTQYF.

By share, this clone counts as large. This chain uses TRBV6-8 with TRBJ1-6; D ambiguous. Germline V lookup: CDR1 MNHGY, CDR2 SAAAGT. This CDR3 region has 14 residues. Trimming removed 5 bases at V and 3 bases at J, with 8 bases between. CDR3 region: CASSHGNYNSPLHF. The CDR3 DNA sequence: TGTGCCAGCAGTCACGGGAACTATAATTCACCCCTCCACTTT.

This chain uses TRBV9 with TRBJ1-2; TRBD1 matches 8 bases. Germline V lookup: CDR1 SGDLS, CDR2 YYNGEE. The CDR3 is 12 residues long. Trimming at V came to 4 bases and at J to 8 bases, leaving 4 bases not matched to a gene. The CDR3 DNA follows: TGTGCCAGCAGCCTAGGGACAGGCGGCTACACCTTC. The encoded protein is CASSLGTGGYTF.

For the CDR3, the DNA is TGTGCCAGCAGTTTTCCGACAGTCCGGGCTAGCGGGAGTTACGAGCAGTACTTC. This encodes CASSFPTVRASGSYEQYF. V is TRBV6-8 and J is TRBJ2-7, with 10 bases matching TRBD2. Germline V CDR1 and CDR2: MNHGY, SAAAGT. This CDR3 is 18 amino acids long. V was pared by 4 bases and J by 4 bases, with 16 bases of the junction left unmatched.

This clone was observed a few times. This chain connects TRBV9 to TRBJ2-2, with D possibly TRBD2 on 5 matching bases. Germline V gives CDR1 SGDLS, CDR2 YYNGEE. The CDR3 totals 16 residues. V lost 5 bases to trimming and J lost 4 bases, with 18 bases between them. Written as DNA, the CDR3 is TGTGCCAGCAGGGCAGGACTGGTGTTGGGCACCGGGGAGCTGTTTTTT. Its protein product is CASRAGLVLGTGELFF.

The V and J genes are TRBV5-1 and TRBJ2-2; TRBD1 agrees at 10 bases. J was trimmed by 5 bases and V by 4 bases; bases with no gene match: 8. CDR3 length: 16 residues. Germline loops: CDR1 SGHRS, CDR2 YFSETQ. Here the CDR3 DNA reads TGCGCCAGCAGCCAAGGCGCGGGACAGGGGACCGGGGAGCTGTTTTTT. Translating it yields CASSQGAGQGTGELFF. The whole variable domain, remainder taken from reference TRBV5-1 and TRBJ2-2, is KAGVTQTPRYLIKTRGQQVTLSCSPISGHRSVSWYQQTPGQGLQFLFEYFSETQRNKGNFPGRFSGRQFSNSRSEMNVSTLELGDSALYLCASSQGAGQGTGELFFGEGSRLTVL.

Comment on this clone: The germline gene is not matched at one end of the junction; a read error may be the cause. The CDR3 DNA sequence: TGTGCCAGCAGCATCGACAGGGGAGGCCTCGTCTTC. This sequence encodes CASSIDRGGLVF. J is TRBJ1-2 and V is TRBV9, with 8 bases aligning to TRBD1. The germline CDR1 and CDR2 sequences are SGDLS and YYNGEE. The CDR3 is 12 amino acids.

The V and J genes are TRBV11-3 and TRBJ2-1; tentatively, D is TRBD1 (5 bases). The CDR3 is made up of 15 amino acids. Germline CDR1 is SGHNT and CDR2 is YENEEA. Trimming removed 3 bases at V and 1 base at J, with 10 bases between. CDR3 in amino acids: CASSLGKGSYNEQFF. The CDR3 region has the DNA TGTGCCAGCAGCTTGGGGAAGGGGTCCTACAATGAGCAGTTCTTC.

This clone has only a few counts. The chain combines TRBV11-3 with TRBJ2-7; D uncertain. CDR1 and CDR2 from the germline V gene are SGHNT and YENEEA. CDR3 length: 14 amino acids. Trimming removed 5 bases at V and 2 bases at J, with 13 bases between. This CDR3 reads CASSQETRTYEQYF. The DNA for the CDR3 is TGTGCCAGCAGCCAGGAGACACGAACCTACGAGCAGTACTTC.

The chain combines TRBV28 with TRBJ2-7; D may be TRBD2 (5 bases). Germline loops: CDR1 MDHEN, CDR2 SYDVKM. V was pared by 5 bases and J by 11 bases, with 22 bases between. This CDR3 is 14 amino acids long. Here the CDR3 reads CASSTSSPLLRKYF. The CDR3 DNA reads as TGTGCCAGCAGTACCTCTAGCCCCCTCCTTCGAAAGTACTTC.

This clone is termed medium-sized. The genes are TRBV28 and TRBJ1-5; D not certain. The V end lost 8 bases, the J end lost 5 bases, and 19 bases lay between the germline ends. CDR1 and CDR2 from the germline V gene are MDHEN and SYDVKM. This CDR3 has 15 residues. The CDR3: CASEPRERVDQPQHF. The CDR3 DNA sequence: TGTGCCAGCGAGCCGCGGGAGCGTGTGGATCAGCCCCAGCATTTT.

V and J are TRBV6-8 and TRBJ1-3, with D hard to call. Deletions cut 7 bases from V and 0 bases from J, with 7 bases between. In germline, CDR1 is MNHGY, CDR2 SAAAGT. The CDR3 loop spans 13 amino acids. CDR3 nucleotides: TGTGCCAGCACTCGGAGCTCTGGAAACACCATATATTTT. Protein product: CASTRSSGNTIYF.

J is TRBJ1-2 and V is TRBV28; TRBD1 agrees at 10 bases. The V segment lost 5 bases and the J segment 0 bases; nucleotides outside the gene matches: 9. The CDR3 totals 17 residues. CDR1 is MDHEN and CDR2 is SYDVKM in the germline V gene. The CDR3 reads CASSPPPGQGPNYGYTF. The CDR3 nucleotides read TGTGCCAGCAGTCCCCCCCCGGGACAGGGGCCTAACTATGGCTACACCTTC.

This clone has only a few counts. The chain links TRBV19 to TRBJ2-2; possible D gene TRBD1, 6 bases. Germline loops: CDR1 LNHDA, CDR2 SQIVND (reference sequence). V shed 8 bases and J shed 6 bases, with 19 bases lying between them. The CDR3 covers 15 residues. This CDR3 is CASAINDRWSGELFF. The CDR3 coding sequence is TGTGCCAGTGCCATTAACGACAGGTGGTCCGGGGAGCTGTTTTTT.

This clone was found a few times. The chain is built from TRBV11-3 and TRBJ2-7; weak D call: TRBD1 (5 bases). Germline-derived CDR1 and CDR2 are SGHNT and YENEEA. The CDR3 covers 16 residues. V lost 0 bases to trimming and J lost 2 bases, with 14 bases between them. CDR3 sequence: CASSLERAGSTYEQYF. The CDR3 bases are TGTGCCAGCAGCTTAGAACGGGCAGGGTCCACCTACGAGCAGTACTTC. Together with reference TRBV11-3 and TRBJ2-7, the CDR3 gives the full variable domain: EAGVVQSPRYKIIEKKQPVAFWCNPISGHNTLYWYLQNLGQGPELLIRYENEEAVDDSQLPKDRFSAERLKGVDSTLKIQPAELGDSAVYLCASSLERAGSTYEQYFGPGTRLTVT.

This clone is medium-sized by share. The rearrangement uses TRBV9 and TRBJ2-7; TRBD1 aligns across 8 bases. This CDR3 has 15 amino acids. With V trimmed by 5 bases and J by 2 bases, 9 bases remained unmatched. The V gene's germline CDR1 is SGDLS and CDR2 YYNGEE. The CDR3 DNA reads TGTGCCAGCAGTTCAGGGGGCATCGGTGCCTACGAGCAGTACTTC. Protein product: CASSSGGIGAYEQYF.

This clone is categorized as medium-sized (0.01 to 0.1%). The J gene is TRBJ2-2, the V gene TRBV6-8; the D is unclear. The CDR3 runs 15 residues. The V gene lost 4 bases and the J gene lost 2 bases, with 11 bases spanning the gap. Germline V gene data show CDR1 as MNHGY and CDR2 as SAAAGT. CDR3: CASSWTNPNTGELFF. In nucleotides, the CDR3 is TGTGCCAGCAGTTGGACCAACCCAAACACCGGGGAGCTGTTTTTT.

The rearrangement links TRBV11-3 to TRBJ2-5; the D gene is possibly TRBD2 (6 bases). The V gene lost 1 base and the J gene lost 4 bases, with 16 bases spanning the gap. The germline CDR1 and CDR2 sequences are SGHNT and YENEEA. The CDR3 contains 16 residues. The CDR3 loop is CASSLGGARRGETQYF. CDR3 DNA: TGTGCCAGCAGCTTAGGAGGGGCCCGGCGGGGAGAGACCCAGTACTTC.

This chain connects TRBV28 to TRBJ1-6, with D unresolved. This CDR3 contains 15 residues. In germline, CDR1 is MDHEN, CDR2 SYDVKM. V was cut by 7 bases and J by 8 bases, with 18 bases left in between. CDR3 bases: TGTGCCAGCACCGGGGTCAGTCAAAGGGATTCACCCCTCCACTTT. Protein product: CASTGVSQRDSPLHF.

The chain carries TRBV30 and TRBJ1-6; D is unresolved. The CDR3 consists of 15 residues. With 0 bases removed from V and 6 bases from J, the gap between germline ends came to 12 bases. Per germline, CDR1 GTSNPN and CDR2 SVGIG (reference sequence). CDR3 residues: CAWSVGGSINSPLHF. The CDR3 region has the DNA TGTGCCTGGAGTGTAGGAGGGTCCATTAATTCACCCCTCCACTTT.

There are a few counts of this clone. This chain joins TRBV7-5 and TRBJ2-2; the DNA was not compared with TRBD2, the D call given in the table. TRBV7-5 is described as a pseudogene. This CDR3 is 15 amino acids long. The DNA of the CDR3 is TGTGCCAGCAGCCCTATAGCGGGATTCACCGGGGAGCTGTTTTTT. Translating gives CASSPIAGFTGELFF.

The chain combines TRBV9 with TRBJ1-2, with 7 bases fitting TRBD1. The CDR3 is 14 amino acids. The V and J ends lost 3 bases and 7 bases, in that order; junction bases with no gene match: 9. Germline V CDR1 and CDR2: SGDLS, YYNGEE. The CDR3: CASSARGDRFGYTF. In nucleotides, the CDR3 is TGTGCCAGCAGCGCTCGGGGGGACAGATTTGGCTACACCTTC.

This clone has only a few counts. J is TRBJ1-1 and V is TRBV6-8, with D possibly being TRBD1 (5 bases). With 7 bases removed from V and 7 bases from J, the gap between germline ends came to 19 bases. The CDR3 is 14 amino acids. Germline V gene lookup returns CDR1 MNHGY and CDR2 SAAAGT. CDR3 bases: TGTGCCAGCATCTGGGGGAGGGAGGTTAGTGAAGCTTTCTTT. It codes for CASIWGREVSEAFF.

The gene calls are TRBV5-1 and TRBJ2-7; 7 bases are shared with TRBD1. Unmatched junction bases numbered 16, after V lost 4 bases and J lost 6 bases. Per germline, CDR1 SGHRS and CDR2 YFSETQ. The CDR3 has 16 amino acids. CDR3 DNA: TGCGCCAGCAGCCAAAACCCCGGGACAGCACTTGCCGAGCAGTACTTC. This translates into CASSQNPGTALAEQYF.

A few counts support this clone. J is TRBJ2-2 and V is TRBV7-6; the match to TRBD2 covers 8 bases. The CDR3 has 15 amino acids. The V gene's germline CDR1 is SGHVS and CDR2 FNYEAQ. Trimming cost V 7 bases and J 4 bases; bases outside gene matches: 8. The DNA for the CDR3 is TGTGCCAGCACCTCGAGGGGACTAGGCACCGGGGAGCTGTTTTTT. Translating gives CASTSRGLGTGELFF.